This T cell receptor beta chain derives from a study of cytomegalovirus exposure and HLA in healthy donors. Primers included in the PCR were 60 Vbeta and 13 Jbeta primers. Profiling relied on immunoSEQ multiplex PCR, and the TCRdb table lists in-frame clones only, not all of them. Of approximately 150,000 clones listed, 79% are singletons. The V segment lost 4 bases and the J segment 4 bases; nucleotides outside the gene matches: 6. Germline CDR1 is SGHRS and CDR2 is YFSETQ. CDR3 size: 14 residues. J is TRBJ2-5 and V is TRBV5-1; 8 nucleotides align to TRBD2. The sequenced sample was PBMCs. The TCR sequence derives from a man aged 40-55 years in good health and CMV-seronegative. The CDR3 protein is CASSGGGYRETQYF. CDR3 DNA: TGCGCCAGCAGCGGCGGGGGGTACCGAGAGACCCAGTACTTC.